This entry lists 4 T cell receptor beta chains sequenced from one sample in a study of regulatory T cells in long-lasting Graves disease. Through Arm-PCR of CDR3 regions and iRepertoire HTBI primers, TCR beta libraries were built. Using its own MiXCR run on the multiplex PCR reads, TCRdb lists one record per CDR3 protein. The table records some 250,000 distinct CDR3 sequences, around 18% of them present only once. The time point here: newly diagnosed GD, antithyroid drugs for less than 3 months. Extracted RNA from PBMCs served as the source of the TCR library. These data also featured in a second study, about T cells in Graves' hyperthyroidism and ophthalmopathy.

The sample was peripheral blood mononuclear cells (PBMCs), taken at new diagnosis, from a patient treated with antithyroid drugs. These receptors were obtained from a woman aged 30 to 39 with Graves disease.

This clonotype was detected ten times or more. V gene TRBV5-1 combines with J gene TRBJ1-6, with D perhaps matching TRBD1 (6 bases). This CDR3 spans 16 amino acids. Looked up from germline, CDR1 is SGHRS and CDR2 is YFSETQ. V shed 6 bases and J shed 5 bases, with 18 bases lying between them. The CDR3 protein is CASKSSGPGDNSPLHF. The CDR3 region has the DNA TGCGCCAGCAAGAGTTCGGGGCCAGGGGATAATTCACCCCTCCACTTT.

In this sample, this clonotype turned up many times. The J gene is TRBJ1-5, the V gene TRBV4-1; no reliable D call. The germline V gene encodes CDR1 MGHRA and CDR2 YSYEKL. Deletions cut 0 bases from V and 7 bases from J, with 13 bases between. CDR3 length: 15 residues. The CDR3 DNA reads as TGCGCCAGCAGCCAAGATCTGACCACCTGGCAGCCCCAGCATTTT. Translation gives CASSQDLTTWQPQHF.

This clonotype was observed at least ten times. The V gene is TRBV6-9, the J gene TRBJ1-2; D gene unclear. Trimming shortened V by 3 bases and J by 7 bases, and 15 bases separated the two germline ends. CDR3 length: 14 residues. Germline assignment: CDR1 MNHGY and CDR2 SVAAGI. The CDR3 region is CASSYTDGILGYTF. CDR3 coding DNA: TGTGCCAGCAGTTACACCGACGGGATCCTTGGCTACACCTTC.

Here the CDR3 DNA reads TGTGCCAGCAGCCTGACTAGCGGAAATGAAGATACGCAGTATTTT. Translated: CASSLTSGNEDTQYF. The rearrangement links TRBV12-3 or TRBV12-4 to TRBJ2-3, with 9 nucleotides matching TRBD2. The ends lost 6 bases at V and 5 bases at J; junction bases unmatched: 9. This CDR3 contains 15 residues.